The 19 T cell receptor beta chains listed next were all sequenced from one sample in a study of spatial heterogeneity in lung cancer. Sample time point: sample taken at primary tumor resection. Sequencing was performed on whole RNA extracted from tumor and nontumor lung tissue, or from frozen PBMC, and the material was left unsorted. TCRdb re-called the 5' RACE reads through MiXCR, storing one row per CDR3 protein. The sample lists 20,000 to 30,000 distinct CDR3 sequences; roughly 4.5% were seen once. The specimen was PBMCs, collected at surgery. These receptors came from a male donor with early-stage non-small cell lung cancer.

This clonotype was recorded at least ten times. The chain joins TRBV7-3 to TRBJ1-1; TRBD1 agrees at 8 bases. The germline V gene has CDR1 SGHTA and CDR2 FQGTGA. After removal of 0 bases from V and 5 bases from J, the junction contained 2 bases not matched to a gene. The CDR3 extends over 14 amino acids. CDR3 sequence reads: CASSLTQGETEAFF. DNA for the CDR3: TGTGCCAGCAGCTTAACACAGGGGGAGACTGAAGCTTTCTTT.

This clonotype was picked up many times. The chain combines TRBV28 with TRBJ1-2; tentatively, D is TRBD1 (6 bases). The length of the CDR3 is 16 residues. Germline CDR1 is MDHEN and CDR2 is SYDVKM. Trimming took 5 bases from V and 4 from J, leaving 20 bases between them. CDR3 in amino acids: CASSPRTGRTIYGYTF. The DNA of the CDR3 is TGTGCCAGCAGTCCACGAACAGGGAGAACTATCTATGGCTACACCTTC.

This clonotype appeared many times. The chain links TRBV6-2 or TRBV6-3 to TRBJ1-3; D is uncertain. Germline lookup yields CDR1 MNHEY and CDR2 SVGEGT. Trimming cost V 4 bases and J 1 base, with 2 bases left between them. The CDR3 sequence is 12 residues long. The CDR3 protein is CASSFSGNTIYF. The CDR3 bases are TGTGCCAGCAGTTTTTCTGGAAACACCATATATTTT.

This clonotype was picked up many times. The rearrangement links TRBV7-9 to TRBJ2-3; TRBD2 matches at 8 bases. The V gene end was trimmed by 1 base and the J gene end by 4 bases; junction bases not matched to a gene: 10. CDR3 length: 17 residues. CDR1 is SEHNR, CDR2 FQNEAQ, per germline (reference sequence). CDR3 amino acids: CASSLGQTSVEPDTQYF. The CDR3 coding sequence is TGTGCCAGCAGCTTAGGACAGACTAGCGTTGAACCAGATACGCAGTATTTT.

This clonotype was detected ten times or more. The V gene is TRBV20-1, the J gene TRBJ1-2, with 7 bases identical to TRBD1. This CDR3 region has 12 residues. V was clipped by 5 bases and J by 8 bases; unmatched bases: 8. Germline values: CDR1 DFQATT, CDR2 SNEGSKA (reference sequence). The CDR3 nucleotides are TGCAGTGCTCCCCGACAGGGCGAGGGCTACACCTTC. Translation: CSAPRQGEGYTF.

The V gene is TRBV7-2, the J gene TRBJ1-5; D not resolved. Germline values: CDR1 SGHTA, CDR2 FQGNSA. V lost 6 bases and J lost 0, with 9 bases in between. This CDR3 has 14 amino acids. CDR3 nucleotides: TGTGCCAGCAGGGGAGATTATAGCAATCAGCCCCAGCATTTT. This encodes CASRGDYSNQPQHF.

This clonotype was counted ten times or more. The gene calls are TRBV5-5 and TRBJ2-5; tentative D call: TRBD1 (5 bases). Germline V gene data show CDR1 as SGHKS and CDR2 as YYEKEE (reference sequence). Trimming pared 2 bases from V and 4 bases from J, leaving 9 bases between. CDR3 length: 13 amino acids. CDR3 in amino acids: CASSFQGTETQYF. The CDR3 DNA reads TGTGCCAGCAGCTTTCAGGGAACAGAGACCCAGTACTTC. Full variable domain (missing parts from reference TRBV5-5 and TRBJ2-5): DAGVTQSPTHLIKTRGQQVTLRCSPISGHKSVSWYQQVLGQGPQFIFQYYEKEERGRGNFPDRFSARQFPNYSSELNVNALLLGDSALYLCASSFQGTETQYFGPGTRLLVL.

This clonotype was seen at least ten times. The J gene is TRBJ2-7, the V gene TRBV2; a weak D match, TRBD1 (6 bases). Trimming removed 5 bases at V and 9 bases at J, with 20 bases between. The CDR3 runs to 14 residues. Germline values: CDR1 SNHLY, CDR2 FYNNEI. The CDR3 DNA follows: TGTGCCAGCAGTACTTCCAGGGACATTACGGGGCAGTACTTC. Its translation: CASSTSRDITGQYF.

This clonotype was seen ten or more times. The chain has TRBV20-1 and TRBJ1-1; 7 bases align to TRBD1. V lost 5 bases and J lost 10; bases outside the gene matches: 7. This CDR3 contains 11 residues. From germline, CDR1 is DFQATT and CDR2 SNEGSKA (reference sequence). CDR3 amino acids: CSAPDRRIAFF. As DNA, the CDR3 is TGCAGTGCTCCGGACAGGAGGATAGCTTTCTTT.

DNA of the CDR3: TGTGCCAGCAGCCCAGCGGGGTGGCAGGCCTCCTACGAGCAGTACTTC. Amino acid sequence: CASSPAGWQASYEQYF. The V gene is TRBV14, the J gene TRBJ2-7; 7 nucleotides align to TRBD2. CDR1 and CDR2 (germline): SGHDN, FVKESK. The CDR3 is made up of 16 amino acids. Germline trimming cut 4 bases from V and 0 bases from J; bases unmatched to any gene: 9. The full variable domain, rest sourced from reference TRBV14 and TRBJ2-7, is EAGVTQFPSHSVIEKGQTVTLRCDPISGHDNLYWYRRVMGKEIKFLLHFVKESKQDESGMPNNRFLAERTGGTYSTLKVQPAELEDSGVYFCASSPAGWQASYEQYFGPGTRLTVT.

At least ten counts were recorded for this clonotype. The chain links TRBV7-2 to TRBJ2-2; D perhaps matches TRBD2 (6 bases). CDR1 and CDR2 from the germline V gene are SGHTA and FQGNSA. The CDR3 extends over 17 amino acids. The germline V and J ends were trimmed by 1 base and 5 bases, with 17 bases remaining between them. The CDR3: CASSLVPTSSYTGELFF. CDR3 coding DNA: TGTGCCAGCAGCTTAGTTCCGACTAGTTCATATACCGGGGAGCTGTTTTTT. Full variable domain (missing parts from reference TRBV7-2 and TRBJ2-2): GAGVSQSPSNKVTEKGKDVELRCDPISGHTALYWYRQSLGQGLEFLIYFQGNSAPDKSGLPSDRFSAERTGGSVSTLTIQRTQQEDSAVYLCASSLVPTSSYTGELFFGEGSRLTVL.

This clonotype was seen at least ten times. The V and J genes are TRBV19 and TRBJ2-3, with D possibly TRBD2 on 7 matching bases. Germline CDR1 is LNHDA and CDR2 is SQIVND (reference sequence). This CDR3 contains 17 residues. Trimming cost V 3 bases and J 2 bases, with 18 bases left between them. The CDR3 DNA reads as TGTGCCAGTAGTATCGTTGCGGGGGCCCTCCCCACAGATACGCAGTATTTT. This codes for CASSIVAGALPTDTQYF.

This clonotype was seen repeatedly, ten times or more. CDR3 in amino acids: CASGLSNEQFF. In nucleotides, the CDR3 is TGTGCCAGCGGGCTTAGCAATGAGCAGTTCTTC. The chain has TRBV2 and TRBJ2-1; no clear D. The CDR3 has 11 residues. Germline CDR1 is SNHLY and CDR2 is FYNNEI. Trimming removed 8 bases from V and 6 bases from J, with 8 bases in between.

This clonotype came up many times. This chain joins TRBV12-3 or TRBV12-4 and TRBJ2-7; 8 bases map to TRBD2. The CDR3 spans 15 residues. The J segment lost 1 base and the V segment lost 4 bases, leaving 6 bases of the junction unmatched. DNA for the CDR3: TGTGCCAGCAGTTCCGGGACTAGATATTCCTACGAGCAGTACTTC. This gives the protein CASSSGTRYSYEQYF.

This clonotype was recorded many times. This rearrangement joins TRBV3-1 to TRBJ2-2; maybe TRBD1 (5 bases). The germline gives CDR1 LGHDT, CDR2 YNNKEL (reference sequence). V shed 1 base and J shed 2 bases, with 11 bases lying between them. The CDR3 runs 16 residues. DNA of the CDR3: TGTGCCAGCAGCCAAGTCAGGACACTAAACACCGGGGAGCTGTTTTTT. It specifies CASSQVRTLNTGELFF.

By share of the sample, this clonotype is medium-sized. J is TRBJ2-3 and V is TRBV12-3 or TRBV12-4, with TRBD2 as a possible D gene (5 bases). The germline V and J ends were trimmed by 2 bases and 2 bases, with 11 bases remaining between them. The CDR3 covers 15 residues. The CDR3 region has the DNA TGTGCCAGCAGTTTAATAGGAGGCGTCACAGATACGCAGTATTTT. It encodes CASSLIGGVTDTQYF.

The sample holds many counts of this clonotype. J is TRBJ1-3 and V is TRBV15, with 8 bases matching TRBD1. The CDR3 runs to 14 residues. CDR1 is LNHNV and CDR2 is YYDKDF in the germline V gene (reference sequence). J gave up 2 bases and V 5 bases, and 2 bases lay outside the gene matches. Here the CDR3 reads CATSSDRAGNTIYF. The CDR3 DNA reads as TGTGCCACCAGCTCGGACAGGGCTGGAAACACCATATATTTT.

This clonotype occurred many times. The chain links TRBV12-3 or TRBV12-4 to TRBJ1-5; TRBD1 matches 9 bases. There are 16 residues in the CDR3. V shed 6 bases, J shed 2 bases, and the junction held 8 bases outside the gene matches. CDR3 in amino acids: CASSIQTGGGNQPQHF. The CDR3 bases are TGTGCCAGCAGCATCCAAACAGGGGGCGGCAATCAGCCCCAGCATTTT.

This clonotype has at least ten counts. The chain joins TRBV7-9 to TRBJ2-2, with TRBD2 matching 9 bases. This CDR3 is built from 18 residues. The ends lost 0 bases at V and 1 base at J; junction bases unmatched: 6. The germline V gene encodes CDR1 SEHNR and CDR2 FQNEAQ (reference sequence). CDR3 nucleotides: TGTGCCAGCAGCTTAGCGCTAGCTAGCGGGAAGAACACCGGGGAGCTGTTTTTT. Protein sequence: CASSLALASGKNTGELFF.